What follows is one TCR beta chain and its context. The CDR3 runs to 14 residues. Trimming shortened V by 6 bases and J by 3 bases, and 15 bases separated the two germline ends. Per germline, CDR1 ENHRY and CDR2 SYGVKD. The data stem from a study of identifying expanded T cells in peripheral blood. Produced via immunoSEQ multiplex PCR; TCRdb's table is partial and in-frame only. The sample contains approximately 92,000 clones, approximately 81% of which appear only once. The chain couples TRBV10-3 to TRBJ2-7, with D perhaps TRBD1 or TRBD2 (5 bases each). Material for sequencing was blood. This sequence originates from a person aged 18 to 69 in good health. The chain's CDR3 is CAIRPGTADYEQYF. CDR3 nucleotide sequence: TGTGCCATCAGACCCGGGACGGCCGACTACGAGCAGTACTTC.